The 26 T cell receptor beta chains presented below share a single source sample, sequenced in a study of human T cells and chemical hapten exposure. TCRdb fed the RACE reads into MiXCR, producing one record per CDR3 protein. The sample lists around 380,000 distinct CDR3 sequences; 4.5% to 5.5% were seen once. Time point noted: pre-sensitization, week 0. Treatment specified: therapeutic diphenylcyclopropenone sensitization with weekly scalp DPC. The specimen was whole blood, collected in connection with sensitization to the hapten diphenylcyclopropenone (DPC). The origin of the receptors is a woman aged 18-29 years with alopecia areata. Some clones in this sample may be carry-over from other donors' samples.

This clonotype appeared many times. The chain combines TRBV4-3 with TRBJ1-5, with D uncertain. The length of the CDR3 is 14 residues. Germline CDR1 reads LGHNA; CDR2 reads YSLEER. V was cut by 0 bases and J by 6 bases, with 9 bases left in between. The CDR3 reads CASSQEAAGQPQHF. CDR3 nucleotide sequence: TGCGCCAGCAGCCAAGAGGCGGCAGGTCAGCCCCAGCATTTT.

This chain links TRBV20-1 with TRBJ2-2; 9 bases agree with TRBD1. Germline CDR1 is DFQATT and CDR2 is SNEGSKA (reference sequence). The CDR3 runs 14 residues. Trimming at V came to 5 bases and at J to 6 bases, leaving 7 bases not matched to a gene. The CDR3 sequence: CSAPRDRASGELFF. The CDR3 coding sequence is TGCAGTGCTCCTCGGGACAGGGCTTCCGGGGAGCTGTTTTTT.

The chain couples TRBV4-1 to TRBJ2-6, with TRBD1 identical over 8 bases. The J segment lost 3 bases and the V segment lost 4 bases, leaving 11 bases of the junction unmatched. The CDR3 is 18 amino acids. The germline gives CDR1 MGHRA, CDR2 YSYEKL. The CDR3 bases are TGCGCCAGCAGCCTCGGACAGGGTCCTAGGAGTGGGGCCAACGTCCTGACTTTC. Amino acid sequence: CASSLGQGPRSGANVLTF.

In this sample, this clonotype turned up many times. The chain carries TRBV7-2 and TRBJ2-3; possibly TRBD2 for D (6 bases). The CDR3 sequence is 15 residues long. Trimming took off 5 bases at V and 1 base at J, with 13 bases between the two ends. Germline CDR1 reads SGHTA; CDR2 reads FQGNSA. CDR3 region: CASSKTGGGTDTQYF. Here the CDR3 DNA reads TGTGCCAGCAGCAAAACTGGCGGGGGCACAGATACGCAGTATTTT.

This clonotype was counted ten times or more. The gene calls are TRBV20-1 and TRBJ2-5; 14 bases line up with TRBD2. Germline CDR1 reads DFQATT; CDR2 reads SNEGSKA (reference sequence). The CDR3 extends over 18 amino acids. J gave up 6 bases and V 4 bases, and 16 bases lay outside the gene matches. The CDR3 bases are TGCAGTGCTATACTCCAGACTAGCGGGAGGGCATCCCAGAAGACCCAGTACTTC. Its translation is CSAILQTSGRASQKTQYF.

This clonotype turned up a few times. CDR3 sequence: CASSSRGLAGAQETQYF. The DNA for the CDR3 is TGTGCCAGCAGTTCGAGGGGACTAGCGGGGGCACAAGAGACCCAGTACTTC. The rearrangement joins TRBV6-2 or TRBV6-3 to TRBJ2-5; TRBD2 aligns across 14 bases. The V and J ends lost 4 bases and 2 bases, in that order; junction bases with no gene match: 6. The CDR3 is 17 amino acids. Looked up from germline, CDR1 is MNHEY and CDR2 is SVGEGT.

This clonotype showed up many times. The CDR3 sequence: CASSLGHTDTQYF. The CDR3 nucleotides read TGTGCCAGCAGCTTAGGACACACAGATACGCAGTATTTT. The J gene is TRBJ2-3, the V gene TRBV7-3; possible D gene TRBD1, 5 bases. Looked up from germline, CDR1 is SGHTA and CDR2 is FQGTGA. V was pared by 2 bases and J by 2 bases, with 5 bases between. This CDR3 is 13 amino acids long.

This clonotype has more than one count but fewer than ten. The DNA for the CDR3 is TGTGCCAGTAGTATTCCAGGACAGCCCCAGCATTTT. Protein product: CASSIPGQPQHF. The chain uses TRBV19 and TRBJ1-5; D unclear. Trimming pared 3 bases from V and 7 bases from J, leaving 7 bases between. CDR1 LNHDA and CDR2 SQIVND come from the germline V gene (reference sequence). There are 12 residues in the CDR3.

CDR3 sequence: CSALAASSYNEQFF. The DNA of the CDR3 is TGCAGTGCTCTAGCGGCAAGCTCCTACAATGAGCAGTTCTTC. This chain links TRBV20-1 with TRBJ2-1; 7 bases line up with TRBD2. The germline gives CDR1 DFQATT, CDR2 SNEGSKA (reference sequence). The CDR3 has 14 residues. V was clipped by 5 bases and J by 0 bases; unmatched bases: 4.

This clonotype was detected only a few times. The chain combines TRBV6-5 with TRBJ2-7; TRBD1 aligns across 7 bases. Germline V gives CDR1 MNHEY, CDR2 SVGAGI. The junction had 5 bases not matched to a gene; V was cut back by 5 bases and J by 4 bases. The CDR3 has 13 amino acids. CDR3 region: CASSHRGPYEQYF. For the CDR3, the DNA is TGTGCCAGCAGTCACAGGGGCCCGTACGAGCAGTACTTC.

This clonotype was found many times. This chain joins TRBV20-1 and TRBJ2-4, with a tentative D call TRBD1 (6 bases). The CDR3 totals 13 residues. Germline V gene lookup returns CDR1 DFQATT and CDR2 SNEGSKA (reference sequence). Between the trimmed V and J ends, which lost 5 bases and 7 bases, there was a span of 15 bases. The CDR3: CSAPITGMNIQYF. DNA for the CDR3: TGCAGTGCTCCAATTACAGGGATGAACATTCAGTACTTC.

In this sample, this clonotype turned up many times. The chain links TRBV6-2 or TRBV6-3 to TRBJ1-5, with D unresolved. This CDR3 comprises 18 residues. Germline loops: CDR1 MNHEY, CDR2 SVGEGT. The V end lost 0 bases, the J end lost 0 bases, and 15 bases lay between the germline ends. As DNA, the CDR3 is TGTGCCAGCAGTTACTCGACGGCAGGCCAATATAGCAATCAGCCCCAGCATTTT. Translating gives CASSYSTAGQYSNQPQHF.

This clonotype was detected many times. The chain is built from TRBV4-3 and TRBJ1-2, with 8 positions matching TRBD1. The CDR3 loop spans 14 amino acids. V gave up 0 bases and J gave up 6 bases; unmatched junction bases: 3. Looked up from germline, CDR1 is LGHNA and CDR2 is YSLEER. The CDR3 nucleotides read TGCGCCAGCAGCCAAGATGGGACAGGAGATGGCTACACCTTC. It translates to CASSQDGTGDGYTF.

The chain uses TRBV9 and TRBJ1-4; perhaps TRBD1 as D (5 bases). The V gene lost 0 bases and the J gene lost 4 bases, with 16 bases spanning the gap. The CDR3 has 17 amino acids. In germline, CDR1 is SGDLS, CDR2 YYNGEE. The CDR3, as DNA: TGTGCCAGCAGCGTAGGGGGCATGGGACGGGATAATGAAAAACTGTTTTTT. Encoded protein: CASSVGGMGRDNEKLFF.

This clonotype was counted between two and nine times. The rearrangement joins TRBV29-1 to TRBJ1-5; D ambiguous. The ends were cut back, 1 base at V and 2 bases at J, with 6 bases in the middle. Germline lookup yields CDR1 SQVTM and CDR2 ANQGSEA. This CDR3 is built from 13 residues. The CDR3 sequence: CSVEGVGNQPQHF. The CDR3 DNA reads TGCAGCGTTGAAGGAGTAGGCAATCAGCCCCAGCATTTT.

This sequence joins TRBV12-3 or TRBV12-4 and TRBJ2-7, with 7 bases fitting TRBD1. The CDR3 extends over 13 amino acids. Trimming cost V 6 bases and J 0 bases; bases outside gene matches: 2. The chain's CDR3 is CASRTGSSYEQYF. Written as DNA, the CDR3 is TGTGCCAGCAGGACAGGGAGCTCCTACGAGCAGTACTTC.

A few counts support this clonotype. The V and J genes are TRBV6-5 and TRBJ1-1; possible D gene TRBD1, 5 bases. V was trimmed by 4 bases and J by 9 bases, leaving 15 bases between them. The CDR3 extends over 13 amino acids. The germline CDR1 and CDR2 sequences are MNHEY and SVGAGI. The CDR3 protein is CASSLGRDGKAFF. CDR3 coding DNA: TGTGCCAGCAGTTTAGGCCGGGACGGGAAAGCTTTCTTT.

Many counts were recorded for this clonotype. The CDR3 spells CASSVDGNTEAFF. The CDR3, as DNA: TGTGCCAGCAGCGTAGATGGTAACACTGAAGCTTTCTTT. V usage is TRBV9 and J usage is TRBJ1-1; D gene unclear. The CDR3 has 13 residues. Germline lookup yields CDR1 SGDLS and CDR2 YYNGEE. The germline V and J ends were trimmed by 0 bases and 2 bases, with 5 bases remaining between them. Combining the CDR3 with reference TRBV9 and TRBJ1-1 gives the whole variable domain DSGVTQTPKHLITATGQRVTLRCSPRSGDLSVYWYQQSLDQGLQFLIQYYNGEERAKGNILERFSAQQFPDLHSELNLSSLELGDSALYFCASSVDGNTEAFFGQGTRLTVV.

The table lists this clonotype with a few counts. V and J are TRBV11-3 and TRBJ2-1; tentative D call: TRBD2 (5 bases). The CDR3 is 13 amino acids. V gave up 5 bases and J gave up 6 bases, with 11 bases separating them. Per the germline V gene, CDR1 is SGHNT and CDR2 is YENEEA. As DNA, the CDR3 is TGTGCCAGCAGCGAAGGAGGTTCCAATGAGCAGTTCTTC. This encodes CASSEGGSNEQFF.

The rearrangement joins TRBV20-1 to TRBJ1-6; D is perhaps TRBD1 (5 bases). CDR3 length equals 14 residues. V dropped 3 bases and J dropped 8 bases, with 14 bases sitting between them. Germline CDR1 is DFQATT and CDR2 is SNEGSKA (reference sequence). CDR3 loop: CSASLSQEHSPLHF. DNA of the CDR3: TGCAGTGCTAGCCTTTCACAGGAGCATTCACCCCTCCACTTT.

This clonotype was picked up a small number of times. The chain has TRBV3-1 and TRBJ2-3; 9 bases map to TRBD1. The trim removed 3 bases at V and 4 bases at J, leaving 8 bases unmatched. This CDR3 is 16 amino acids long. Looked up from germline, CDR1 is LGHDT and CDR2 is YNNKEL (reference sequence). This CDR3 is CASSHWDRVHADTQYF. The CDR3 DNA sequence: TGTGCCAGCAGCCACTGGGACAGGGTTCACGCAGATACGCAGTATTTT.

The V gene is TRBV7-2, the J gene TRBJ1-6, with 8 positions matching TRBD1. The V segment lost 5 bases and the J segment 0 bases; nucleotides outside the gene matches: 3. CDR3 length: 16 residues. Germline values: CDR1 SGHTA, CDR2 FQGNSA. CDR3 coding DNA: TGTGCCAGCAGCATCACAGGGGGCTCCTATAATTCACCCCTCCACTTT. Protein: CASSITGGSYNSPLHF.

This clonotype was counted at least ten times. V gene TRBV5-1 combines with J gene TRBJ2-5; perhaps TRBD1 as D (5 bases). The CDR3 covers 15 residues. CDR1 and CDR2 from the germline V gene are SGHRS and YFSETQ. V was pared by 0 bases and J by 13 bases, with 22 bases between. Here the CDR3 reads CASSLVPGLVPPVYF. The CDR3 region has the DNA TGCGCCAGCAGCTTGGTTCCAGGGTTGGTGCCCCCAGTGTACTTC.

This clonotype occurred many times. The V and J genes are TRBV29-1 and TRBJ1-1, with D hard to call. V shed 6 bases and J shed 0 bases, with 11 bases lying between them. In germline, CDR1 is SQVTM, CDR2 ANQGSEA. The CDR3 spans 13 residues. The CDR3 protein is CSVMESMNTEAFF. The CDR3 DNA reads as TGCAGCGTCATGGAGTCGATGAACACTGAAGCTTTCTTT.

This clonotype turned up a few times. The CDR3 loop reads CASSFEPGGHNEQFF. In DNA, the CDR3 is TGTGCCAGCAGTTTTGAGCCAGGGGGACACAATGAGCAGTTCTTC. The chain employs TRBV3-1 and TRBJ2-1; 7 positions match TRBD1. V lost 6 bases, J lost 5 bases, and 10 bases stayed unmatched. The CDR3 has 15 residues. CDR1 is LGHDT, CDR2 YNNKEL, per germline (reference sequence).

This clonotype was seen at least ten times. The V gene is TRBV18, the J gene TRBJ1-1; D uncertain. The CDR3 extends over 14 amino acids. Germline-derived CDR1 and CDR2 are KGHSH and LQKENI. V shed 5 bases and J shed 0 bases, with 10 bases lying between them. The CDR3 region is CASSSLGVNTEAFF. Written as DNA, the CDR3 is TGTGCCAGCTCATCCCTGGGAGTGAACACTGAAGCTTTCTTT.